The next 11 T cell receptor beta chains were all read from a single sample in a study of Ad26.COV2.S vaccination and SARS-CoV-2 variants. The treatment here: around 19 received Ad26.COV2.S at low or high dose, single or two shots; about 5 received placebo; per-sample allocation not given. Sample collection was performed on day 63 after the first vaccine or placebo injection. Profiled with immunoSEQ multiplex PCR; TCRdb holds only in-frame clones, not every one. The sample has some 420,000 clones; more than 75% are singletons. Sequencing was performed on peripheral blood, taken in a trial of Ad26.COV2.S vaccine versus placebo. The receptors were sampled from a person aged 18-60 years who received the Ad26.COV2.S COVID-19 vaccine or a placebo.

The J gene is TRBJ2-1, the V gene TRBV6-5; 9 positions agree with TRBD2. The CDR3 length is 16 residues. Germline trimming cut 0 bases from V and 5 bases from J; bases unmatched to any gene: 5. Looked up from germline, CDR1 is MNHEY and CDR2 is SVGAGI. CDR3 sequence reads: CASSYSRGGENNEQFF. In DNA, the CDR3 is TGTGCCAGCAGTTACTCTCGCGGGGGGGAGAACAATGAGCAGTTCTTC.

The chain couples TRBV5-5 to TRBJ2-1; 13 bases fit TRBD2. V lost 5 bases, J lost 0 bases, and 5 bases stayed unmatched. Germline loops: CDR1 SGHKS, CDR2 YYEKEE (reference sequence). The CDR3 consists of 17 residues. The CDR3 sequence: CASRLGLAGFSYNEQFF. In nucleotides, the CDR3 is TGTGCCAGCAGACTGGGACTAGCGGGGTTCTCCTACAATGAGCAGTTCTTC.

The genes are TRBV19 and TRBJ2-3, with 12 positions matching TRBD2. The CDR3 has 13 amino acids. The V segment lost 10 bases and the J segment 2 bases; nucleotides outside the gene matches: 1. The germline V gene encodes CDR1 LNHDA and CDR2 SQIVND (reference sequence). CDR3 DNA: TGTGCCACTAGCGGGGGGGTCACAGATACGCAGTATTTT. This sequence encodes CATSGGVTDTQYF.

The V and J genes are TRBV2 and TRBJ1-2; D call uncertain. V dropped 8 bases and J dropped 8 bases, with 9 bases sitting between them. CDR1 is SNHLY, CDR2 FYNNEI, per germline. The CDR3 is made up of 10 amino acids. CDR3 bases: TGTGCCAGCGGTGTGTTGGGCTACACCTTC. As protein: CASGVLGYTF.

The V gene is TRBV3-1 (or the pseudogene TRBV3-2), the J gene TRBJ2-3; 7 bases line up with TRBD2. The CDR3 contains 17 residues. The ends lost 4 bases at V and 0 bases at J; junction bases unmatched: 10. The germline CDR1 and CDR2 sequences are LGHDT and YNNKEL (reference sequence). CDR3 sequence: CASSLGIPGGSTDTQYF. DNA for the CDR3: TGTGCCAGCAGCCTCGGGATCCCGGGGGGAAGCACAGATACGCAGTATTTT.

The chain is built from TRBV20-1 and TRBJ2-7; 7 nucleotides line up with TRBD1. The length of the CDR3 is 14 residues. V was pared by 3 bases and J by 0 bases, with 5 bases of the junction left unmatched. Germline V gene data show CDR1 as DFQATT and CDR2 as SNEGSKA (reference sequence). The CDR3: CSASFRDSSYEQYF. Here the CDR3 DNA reads TGCAGTGCTAGTTTTCGGGACAGCTCCTACGAGCAGTACTTC.

This chain links TRBV18 with TRBJ2-5; 7 bases are a match to TRBD1. This CDR3 is built from 18 residues. CDR1 KGHSH and CDR2 LQKENI come from the germline V gene. J gave up 5 bases and V 1 base, and 16 bases lay outside the gene matches. The CDR3 loop reads CASSPRGSLQGRSETQYF. The CDR3 region has the DNA TGTGCCAGCTCACCACGGGGGTCGTTACAGGGGCGTTCGGAGACCCAGTACTTC.

The V call is TRBV5-1, the J call TRBJ2-5; D unresolved. Trimming left V 0 bases short and J 2 bases short, with 8 bases between. The CDR3 is made up of 14 amino acids. CDR1 is SGHRS and CDR2 is YFSETQ in the germline V gene. The CDR3 DNA follows: TGCGCCAGCAGCTTGGCCGTGGGACAAGAGACCCAGTACTTC. Its protein is CASSLAVGQETQYF.

This chain uses TRBV9 with TRBJ1-1; 8 bases align to TRBD1. The CDR3 sequence is 16 residues long. Trimming removed 0 bases from V and 5 bases from J; junction bases left unmatched: 9. CDR1 is SGDLS and CDR2 is YYNGEE in the germline V gene. The CDR3 bases are TGTGCCAGCAGCGTAGTCCCAGGGGGCGCATATACTGAAGCTTTCTTT. It specifies CASSVVPGGAYTEAFF.

The chain joins TRBV15 to TRBJ2-5, with 9 bases lining up with TRBD2. Germline assignment: CDR1 LNHNV and CDR2 YYDKDF (reference sequence). This CDR3 has 15 amino acids. Losses at the gene ends were 3 bases for V and 3 bases for J; bases not matched to a gene: 5. The CDR3 nucleotides are TGTGCCACCAGCAGTAGCGGGGGAGTTGAAGAGACCCAGTACTTC. It is translated as CATSSSGGVEETQYF.

The chain uses TRBV3-1 (or the pseudogene TRBV3-2) and TRBJ2-3; TRBD2 is a possible D gene (7 bases). The CDR3 spans 15 residues. Germline V gene data show CDR1 as LGHDT and CDR2 as YNNKEL (reference sequence). Trimming removed 3 bases at V and 4 bases at J, with 14 bases between. The CDR3 DNA is TGTGCCAGCAGCCACGTGAGGGGGGGCCCAGATACGCAGTATTTT. Residues: CASSHVRGGPDTQYF.